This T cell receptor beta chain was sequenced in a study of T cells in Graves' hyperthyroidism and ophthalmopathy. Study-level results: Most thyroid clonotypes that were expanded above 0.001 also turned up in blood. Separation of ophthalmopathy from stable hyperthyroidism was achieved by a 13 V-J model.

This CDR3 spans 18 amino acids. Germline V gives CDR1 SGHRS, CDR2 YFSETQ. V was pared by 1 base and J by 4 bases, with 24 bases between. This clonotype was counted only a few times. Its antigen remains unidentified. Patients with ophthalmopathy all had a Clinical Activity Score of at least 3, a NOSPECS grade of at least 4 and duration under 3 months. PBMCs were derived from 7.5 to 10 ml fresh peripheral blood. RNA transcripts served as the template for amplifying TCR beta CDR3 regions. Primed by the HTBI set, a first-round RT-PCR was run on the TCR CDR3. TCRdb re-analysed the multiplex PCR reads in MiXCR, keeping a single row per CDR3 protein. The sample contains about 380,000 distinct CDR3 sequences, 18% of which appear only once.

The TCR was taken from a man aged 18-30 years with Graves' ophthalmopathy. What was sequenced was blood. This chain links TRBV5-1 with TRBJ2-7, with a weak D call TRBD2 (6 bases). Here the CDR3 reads CASSLYQPTPRGKYEQYF. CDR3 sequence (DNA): TGCGCCAGCAGCTTGTACCAACCAACCCCCCGGGGGAAATACGAGCAGTACTTC.